The rows below give T cell receptor beta chains drawn from one sample of a study of cytomegalovirus exposure and HLA in healthy donors. This table comes from immunoSEQ multiplex PCR, and its TCRdb copy is limited to in-frame clones, with some not included. There are over 200,000 clones in the sample; almost 80% occur only once, and 1.5% to 2% lies in the top ten. Sequences were obtained from PBMCs. The receptors here all came from a male donor in good health and CMV-seronegative. Both conserved end residues are part of each CDR3. Fields, in order: J gene, D gene, CDR3 length, V gene, clone size, CDR3 DNA, CDR3 protein. The D gene is left open where the match is weak. A clone size is listed for some rows: how often the clone was seen (once, few, many), or a class if it is expanded.

j_call: TRBJ2-7
d_call: TRBD2
cdr3_length: 16
v_call: TRBV7-8
clone_size: -
cdr3_nt: TGTGCCAGCAGCTTAGATCGGCGGGGGAGCTCCTACGAGCAGTACTTC
cdr3_aa: CASSLDRRGSSYEQYF

j_call: TRBJ1-1
d_call: -
cdr3_length: 14
v_call: TRBV7-9
clone_size: -
cdr3_nt: TGTGCCAGCAATCATATCACAGAGAACACTGAAGCTTTCTTT
cdr3_aa: CASNHITENTEAFF

j_call: TRBJ2-7
d_call: TRBD2
cdr3_length: 19
v_call: TRBV5-1
clone_size: -
cdr3_nt: TGCGCCAGCAGCTTGGAAGGGACTAGCGGGGGGGCCTGGTGGGCCGAGCAGTACTTC
cdr3_aa: CASSLEGTSGGAWWAEQYF

j_call: TRBJ1-1
d_call: TRBD1
cdr3_length: 16
v_call: TRBV5-1
clone_size: -
cdr3_nt: TGCGCCAGCAGCCCTAGAGTACAGGGGGCGGACACTGAAGCTTTCTTT
cdr3_aa: CASSPRVQGADTEAFF

j_call: TRBJ2-7
d_call: TRBD2
cdr3_length: 17
v_call: TRBV2
clone_size: -
cdr3_nt: TGTGCCAGCAGGGCGGGGCTAGCGGGAGGTATAACGGCCGAGCAGTACTTC
cdr3_aa: CASRAGLAGGITAEQYF

j_call: TRBJ1-1
d_call: -
cdr3_length: 11
v_call: TRBV10-3
clone_size: few
cdr3_nt: TGTGCCATCAGTGACGGGACTGAAGCTTTCTTT
cdr3_aa: CAISDGTEAFF

j_call: TRBJ2-6
d_call: -
cdr3_length: 12
v_call: TRBV18
clone_size: -
cdr3_nt: TGTGCCAGCTCACCTGGCGCCAACGTCCTGACTTTC
cdr3_aa: CASSPGANVLTF

j_call: TRBJ1-2
d_call: TRBD1
cdr3_length: 14
v_call: TRBV10-3
clone_size: -
cdr3_nt: TGTGCCATCAGTACCGGGACAGGGGGATATGGCTACACCTTC
cdr3_aa: CAISTGTGGYGYTF

j_call: TRBJ2-1
d_call: TRBD2
cdr3_length: 15
v_call: TRBV6-6
clone_size: -
cdr3_nt: TGTGCCAGCATTCCGACTAGCGGGGGATACAATGAGCAGTTCTTC
cdr3_aa: CASIPTSGGYNEQFF

j_call: TRBJ2-7
d_call: -
cdr3_length: 15
v_call: TRBV19
clone_size: -
cdr3_nt: TGTGCCAGTAGTAGAGGGGACACCGCCTCCTACGAGCAGTACTTC
cdr3_aa: CASSRGDTASYEQYF

j_call: TRBJ2-5
d_call: TRBD2
cdr3_length: 17
v_call: TRBV7-2
clone_size: -
cdr3_nt: TGTGCCAGCAGCTTAGGGGAGACTAGCGGGGGGTGGGAGACCCAGTACTTC
cdr3_aa: CASSLGETSGGWETQYF

j_call: TRBJ2-1
d_call: -
cdr3_length: 12
v_call: TRBV5-1
clone_size: few
cdr3_nt: TGCGCCAGCAGCTTACAGGGAAATGAGCAGTTCTTC
cdr3_aa: CASSLQGNEQFF

j_call: TRBJ2-1
d_call: -
cdr3_length: 14
v_call: TRBV4-1
clone_size: few
cdr3_nt: TGCGCCAGCAGCCAGGACCGTAGCGGTGATGAGCAGTTCTTC
cdr3_aa: CASSQDRSGDEQFF

j_call: TRBJ1-5
d_call: -
cdr3_length: 14
v_call: TRBV27
clone_size: once
cdr3_nt: TGTGCCAGCAGCTTTACAGGTAGCAATCAGCCCCAGCATTTT
cdr3_aa: CASSFTGSNQPQHF

j_call: TRBJ2-7
d_call: TRBD1
cdr3_length: 14
v_call: TRBV29-1
clone_size: -
cdr3_nt: TGCAGCGCAAGGACAGGGGGATTGAACTACGAGCAGTACTTC
cdr3_aa: CSARTGGLNYEQYF

j_call: TRBJ1-5
d_call: -
cdr3_length: 14
v_call: TRBV6-5
clone_size: few
cdr3_nt: TGTGCCAGCAGTTACGCACAGGGCAATCAGCCCCAGCATTTT
cdr3_aa: CASSYAQGNQPQHF

j_call: TRBJ2-3
d_call: TRBD2
cdr3_length: 15
v_call: TRBV6-4
clone_size: few
cdr3_nt: TGTGCCAGCGGCGGGACTAGCGGGGGATTAGATACGCAGTATTTT
cdr3_aa: CASGGTSGGLDTQYF

j_call: TRBJ2-7
d_call: TRBD1
cdr3_length: 17
v_call: TRBV18
clone_size: -
cdr3_nt: TGTGCCAGCTCACCGGCCACCGGGACAGGGTCATCCTACGAGCAGTACTTC
cdr3_aa: CASSPATGTGSSYEQYF

j_call: TRBJ1-2
d_call: -
cdr3_length: 15
v_call: TRBV4-3
clone_size: -
cdr3_nt: TGCGCCAGCAGCCAAGATAAGGAGGGGCTCTATGGCTACACCTTC
cdr3_aa: CASSQDKEGLYGYTF

j_call: TRBJ2-2
d_call: -
cdr3_length: 16
v_call: TRBV6-4
clone_size: -
cdr3_nt: TGTGCCAGCAGTGACTCGGGTAGCCAATTCACCGGGGAGCTGTTTTTT
cdr3_aa: CASSDSGSQFTGELFF

j_call: TRBJ2-1
d_call: TRBD2
cdr3_length: 14
v_call: TRBV5-1
clone_size: once
cdr3_nt: TGCGCCAGCAGCTTGGCGGGGGGAAACAATGAGCAGTTCTTC
cdr3_aa: CASSLAGGNNEQFF

j_call: TRBJ1-1
d_call: -
cdr3_length: 16
v_call: TRBV6-6
clone_size: -
cdr3_nt: TGTGCCAGCAGTTACTCGCCAACCTGGACACCAACTGAAGCTTTCTTT
cdr3_aa: CASSYSPTWTPTEAFF

j_call: TRBJ2-7
d_call: TRBD2
cdr3_length: 14
v_call: TRBV6-4
clone_size: few
cdr3_nt: TGTGCCAGCAGTGACTCGGCGGGAGTGGGAGAGCAGTACTTC
cdr3_aa: CASSDSAGVGEQYF

j_call: TRBJ2-3
d_call: -
cdr3_length: 13
v_call: TRBV28
clone_size: -
cdr3_nt: TGTGCCAGCAGTACCCGCCAGACAGGAATTAAATATTTT
cdr3_aa: CASSTRQTGIKYF

j_call: TRBJ1-1
d_call: TRBD1
cdr3_length: 15
v_call: TRBV18
clone_size: -
cdr3_nt: TGTGCCAGCTCGTTAGACAGGGGGCCGGACACTGAAGCTTTCTTT
cdr3_aa: CASSLDRGPDTEAFF

j_call: TRBJ2-1
d_call: TRBD2
cdr3_length: 15
v_call: TRBV27
clone_size: -
cdr3_nt: TGTGCCAGCAGTATGTTAGCGGGAGGGCCACTCGAGCAGTTCTTC
cdr3_aa: CASSMLAGGPLEQFF

j_call: TRBJ2-7
d_call: TRBD1
cdr3_length: 14
v_call: TRBV7-2
clone_size: -
cdr3_nt: TGTGCCAGCAGCTCAGGGGGTGGTATGTACGAGCAGTACTTC
cdr3_aa: CASSSGGGMYEQYF

j_call: TRBJ1-3
d_call: -
cdr3_length: 17
v_call: TRBV7-8
clone_size: -
cdr3_nt: TGTGCCAGCAGCTTAGCCACGGGTCGGGGTACCAGAAACACCATATATTTT
cdr3_aa: CASSLATGRGTRNTIYF

j_call: TRBJ2-7
d_call: -
cdr3_length: 13
v_call: TRBV5-4
clone_size: once
cdr3_nt: TGTGCCAGCAGCCGTGAGACTAACTACGAGCAGTACTTC
cdr3_aa: CASSRETNYEQYF

j_call: TRBJ2-3
d_call: -
cdr3_length: 13
v_call: TRBV5-1
clone_size: few
cdr3_nt: TGCGCCAGCAGCTTTCAGAGCACAGATACGCAGTATTTT
cdr3_aa: CASSFQSTDTQYF

j_call: TRBJ2-3
d_call: -
cdr3_length: 14
v_call: TRBV7-2
clone_size: -
cdr3_nt: TGTACCAGCAGCGAGCCCCCCGGGGCAGATACGCAGTATTTT
cdr3_aa: CTSSEPPGADTQYF

j_call: TRBJ1-2
d_call: -
cdr3_length: 13
v_call: TRBV4-1
clone_size: -
cdr3_nt: TGCGCCAGCAGCCGTCAGGGAAACTATGGCTACACCTTC
cdr3_aa: CASSRQGNYGYTF

j_call: TRBJ1-1
d_call: -
cdr3_length: 16
v_call: TRBV7-9
clone_size: few
cdr3_nt: TGTGCCAGCAGCTCTCCACTCGGGGGGATGAACACTGAAGCTTTCTTT
cdr3_aa: CASSSPLGGMNTEAFF

j_call: TRBJ1-4
d_call: TRBD1
cdr3_length: 17
v_call: TRBV5-1
clone_size: -
cdr3_nt: TGCGCCAGCAGCAGCAGGGACAGGGGGCTGGCTAATGAAAAACTGTTTTTT
cdr3_aa: CASSSRDRGLANEKLFF

j_call: TRBJ2-7
d_call: -
cdr3_length: 14
v_call: TRBV6-5
clone_size: -
cdr3_nt: TGTGCCAGCAGTCCCCAGAGGACAGAATACGAGCAGTACTTC
cdr3_aa: CASSPQRTEYEQYF

j_call: TRBJ1-2
d_call: -
cdr3_length: 16
v_call: TRBV7-9
clone_size: -
cdr3_nt: TGTGCCAGCAGCTTAGGATCCTCGGAGGCGGTCTATGGCTACACCTTC
cdr3_aa: CASSLGSSEAVYGYTF

j_call: TRBJ2-7
d_call: TRBD1
cdr3_length: 15
v_call: TRBV27
clone_size: -
cdr3_nt: TGTGCCAGCAGTCCCCCCGACAGGGGGCAGTACGAGCAGTACTTC
cdr3_aa: CASSPPDRGQYEQYF

j_call: TRBJ2-1
d_call: TRBD2
cdr3_length: 17
v_call: TRBV29-1
clone_size: -
cdr3_nt: TGCAGCGTTCAAGGGGTGGTGGGGAGGGACTTATACAATGAGCAGTTCTTC
cdr3_aa: CSVQGVVGRDLYNEQFF

j_call: TRBJ2-1
d_call: -
cdr3_length: 15
v_call: TRBV28
clone_size: -
cdr3_nt: TGTGCCAGCAAAAACCCCGGGAGCTCCTACAATGAGCAGTTCTTC
cdr3_aa: CASKNPGSSYNEQFF

j_call: TRBJ1-5
d_call: -
cdr3_length: 13
v_call: TRBV30
clone_size: -
cdr3_nt: TGTGCCTGGAGCGGGGGGGGGAGTCAGCCCCAGCATTTT
cdr3_aa: CAWSGGGSQPQHF

j_call: TRBJ1-2
d_call: -
cdr3_length: 10
v_call: TRBV30
clone_size: -
cdr3_nt: TGTGCCTGGAGACACTACGGCTACACCTTC
cdr3_aa: CAWRHYGYTF

j_call: TRBJ2-1
d_call: -
cdr3_length: 12
v_call: TRBV28
clone_size: -
cdr3_nt: TGTGCCAGTGGTCCACTGGCGGGTGAGCAGTTCTTC
cdr3_aa: CASGPLAGEQFF

j_call: TRBJ1-2
d_call: -
cdr3_length: 15
v_call: TRBV5-1
clone_size: -
cdr3_nt: TGCGCCAGCAGCTTGGCCATATTGGCCTCTCGTGGCTACACCTTC
cdr3_aa: CASSLAILASRGYTF

j_call: TRBJ2-3
d_call: TRBD1
cdr3_length: 15
v_call: TRBV7-2
clone_size: few
cdr3_nt: TGTGCCAGCAGCCAAGACAGGGGGCCCGCAGATACGCAGTATTTT
cdr3_aa: CASSQDRGPADTQYF

j_call: TRBJ1-2
d_call: -
cdr3_length: 12
v_call: TRBV27
clone_size: few
cdr3_nt: TGTGCCAGCAGTTTAGCGGGTCGTAGCTACACCTTC
cdr3_aa: CASSLAGRSYTF

j_call: TRBJ2-7
d_call: -
cdr3_length: 15
v_call: TRBV7-9
clone_size: -
cdr3_nt: TGTTCCAGCAGCCCCCCAGGGGCCTATACCTACGAGCAGTACTTC
cdr3_aa: CSSSPPGAYTYEQYF

j_call: TRBJ2-7
d_call: TRBD2
cdr3_length: 13
v_call: TRBV7-9
clone_size: -
cdr3_nt: TGTGCCAGCGTAGCGGGAGGGCCAGACGAGCAGTACTTC
cdr3_aa: CASVAGGPDEQYF

j_call: TRBJ1-2
d_call: -
cdr3_length: 16
v_call: TRBV4-1
clone_size: -
cdr3_nt: TGCGCCAGCAGCCAAGATCGGGCAGGGAAAGACTATGGCTACACCTTC
cdr3_aa: CASSQDRAGKDYGYTF

j_call: TRBJ2-2
d_call: -
cdr3_length: 14
v_call: TRBV7-9
clone_size: -
cdr3_nt: TGTGCCAGCAGCCCCTGGGGGGTAACCGGGGAGCTGTTTTTT
cdr3_aa: CASSPWGVTGELFF

j_call: TRBJ2-1
d_call: TRBD1
cdr3_length: 13
v_call: TRBV18
clone_size: -
cdr3_nt: TGTGCCAGCTCACGGGGACAGGACAATGAGCAGTTCTTC
cdr3_aa: CASSRGQDNEQFF

j_call: TRBJ2-7
d_call: TRBD2
cdr3_length: 16
v_call: TRBV5-4
clone_size: -
cdr3_nt: TGTGCCAGCGGCGCTAGGAGCGGGGGAGACTCCTACGAGCAGTACTTC
cdr3_aa: CASGARSGGDSYEQYF

j_call: TRBJ2-3
d_call: TRBD2
cdr3_length: 14
v_call: TRBV7-2
clone_size: -
cdr3_nt: TGTGCCAGCCGACTAGCGGGGGGAACAGATACGCAGTATTTT
cdr3_aa: CASRLAGGTDTQYF

j_call: TRBJ2-5
d_call: -
cdr3_length: 15
v_call: TRBV1
clone_size: -
cdr3_nt: TGCACCAGCAGCCAACCAAAGAACAGACAAGAGACCCAGTACTTC
cdr3_aa: CTSSQPKNRQETQYF

j_call: TRBJ1-2
d_call: -
cdr3_length: 14
v_call: TRBV13
clone_size: -
cdr3_nt: TGTGCCAGCAGCTTTGGCAGGGCGATCCATGGCTACACCTTC
cdr3_aa: CASSFGRAIHGYTF

j_call: TRBJ1-4
d_call: -
cdr3_length: 12
v_call: TRBV5-4
clone_size: -
cdr3_nt: TGTGCCAGCAGCTTGGCAGGGGAAAAACTGTTTTTT
cdr3_aa: CASSLAGEKLFF

j_call: TRBJ2-4
d_call: TRBD1
cdr3_length: 15
v_call: TRBV29-1
clone_size: -
cdr3_nt: TGCAGCGTTGAAGATAGGGGGACAGGGATGGACATTCAGTACTTC
cdr3_aa: CSVEDRGTGMDIQYF